This T cell receptor beta chain was identified in a study of CD8+CD57+ T cells in acquired aplastic anemia. Overall study context: When averaged, DNA from sorted CD4+ and CD8+ cells came to about 3 ug.

This clonotype was seen more than once but under ten times. TCR beta VDJ and CDR3 were profiled, and genomic DNA was the template. TCRdb processed the reads anew with MiXCR; each CDR3 protein has one entry. The repertoire consists of about 190,000 distinct CDR3 sequences, with less than 70% occurring once and the leading ten covering approximately 16%. Germline V CDR1 and CDR2: SGHRS, YFSETQ. The CDR3 totals 14 residues. V lost 6 bases, J lost 6 bases, and 8 bases stayed unmatched. This receptor was identified in a human donor in good health, serving as a control. Sequenced: sorted CD4+, CD8+, or CD8+CD57+ T cells (not recorded which) from PBMCs. V and J are TRBV5-1 and TRBJ2-3; TRBD1 matches 9 bases. CDR3 amino acids: CASMGGQGLDTQYF. In DNA, the CDR3 is TGCGCCAGCATGGGGGGACAGGGCCTGGATACGCAGTATTTT. Using reference TRBV5-1 and TRBJ2-3 for the parts outside the CDR3, the full variable domain is KAGVTQTPRYLIKTRGQQVTLSCSPISGHRSVSWYQQTPGQGLQFLFEYFSETQRNKGNFPGRFSGRQFSNSRSEMNVSTLELGDSALYLCASMGGQGLDTQYFGPGTRLTVL.